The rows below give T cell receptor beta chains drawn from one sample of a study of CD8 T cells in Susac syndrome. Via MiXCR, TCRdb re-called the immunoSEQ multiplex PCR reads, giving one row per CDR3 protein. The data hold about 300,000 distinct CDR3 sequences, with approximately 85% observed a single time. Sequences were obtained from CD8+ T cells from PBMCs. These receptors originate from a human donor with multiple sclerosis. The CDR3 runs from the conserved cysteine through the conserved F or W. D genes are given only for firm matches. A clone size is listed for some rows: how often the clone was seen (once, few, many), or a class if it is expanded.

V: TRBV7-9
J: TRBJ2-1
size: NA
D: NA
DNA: TGTGCCAGCAGCTTAGTCAAGGGCTACAATGAGCAGTTCTTC
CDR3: CASSLVKGYNEQFF

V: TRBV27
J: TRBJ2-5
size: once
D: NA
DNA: TGTGCCAGCAGTTTAGACAGGCGGGAGACCCAGTACTTC
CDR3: CASSLDRRETQYF

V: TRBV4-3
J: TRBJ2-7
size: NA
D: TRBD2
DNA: TGCGCCAGCAGCCATGCAACCGGGACTAGCGACTACGAGCAGTACTTC
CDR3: CASSHATGTSDYEQYF

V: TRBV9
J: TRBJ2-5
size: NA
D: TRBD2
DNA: TGTGCCAGCAGCGTAGTAGCGGGAGGGCCGGGAGAGACCCAGTACTTC
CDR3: CASSVVAGGPGETQYF

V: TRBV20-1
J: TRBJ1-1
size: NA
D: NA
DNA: TGCAGTGCTAGAGGGGCTGGGCTGCTCAACACTGAAGCTTTCTTT
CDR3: CSARGAGLLNTEAFF

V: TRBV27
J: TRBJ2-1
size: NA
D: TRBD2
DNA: TGTGCCAGCAGTTTTGCGGGAGGGCCGTACAATGAGCAGTTCTTC
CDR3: CASSFAGGPYNEQFF

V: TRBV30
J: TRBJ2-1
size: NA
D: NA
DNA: TGTGCCTGGAGCGATGTGGGCAATGAGCAGTTCTTC
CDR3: CAWSDVGNEQFF

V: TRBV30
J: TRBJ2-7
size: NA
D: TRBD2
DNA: TGTGCCTGGAGCGTCCCCTCTAGCGGGAGGGCCTACGAGCAGTACTTC
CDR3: CAWSVPSSGRAYEQYF

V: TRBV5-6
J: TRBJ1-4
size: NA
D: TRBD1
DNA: TGTGCCAGCAGCTTGGGACAGGGTGAAAAACTGTTTTTT
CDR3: CASSLGQGEKLFF

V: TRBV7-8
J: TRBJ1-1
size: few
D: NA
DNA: TGTGCCAGCAGCTCCCTCCCCACTGAAGCTTTCTTT
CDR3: CASSSLPTEAFF

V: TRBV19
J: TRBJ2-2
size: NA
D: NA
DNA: TGTGCCAGTAGTATAGCTATGACAGGTACCGGGGAGCTGTTTTTT
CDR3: CASSIAMTGTGELFF

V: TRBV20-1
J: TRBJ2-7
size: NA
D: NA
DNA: TGCAGTGCCGCCCTCGCGGGTGACTACGAGCAGTACTTC
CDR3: CSAALAGDYEQYF

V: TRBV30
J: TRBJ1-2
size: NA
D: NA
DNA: TGTGCCTGGAGCATGGGAGGGGACGGCTACACCTTC
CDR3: CAWSMGGDGYTF

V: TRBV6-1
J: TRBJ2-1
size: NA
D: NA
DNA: TGTGCCAGCAGTGAAAGCTTGCACCCGGGTGATGAGCAGTTCTTC
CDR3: CASSESLHPGDEQFF

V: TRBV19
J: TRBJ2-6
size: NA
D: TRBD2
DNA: TGTGCCAGTAGTGCGGTGGCTAGCGGGATCGACTCTGGGGCCAACGTCCTGACTTTC
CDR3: CASSAVASGIDSGANVLTF

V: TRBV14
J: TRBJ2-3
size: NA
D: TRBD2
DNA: TGTGCCAGCAGCCAAGGCATACTTCTAGCGGCGGGCATAGATACGCAGTATTTT
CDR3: CASSQGILLAAGIDTQYF

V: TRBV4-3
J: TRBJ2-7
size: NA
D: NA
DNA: TGCGCCAGCAGCCAAGATTTCGCAGGCCCCATCCCCTACGAGCAGTACTTC
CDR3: CASSQDFAGPIPYEQYF

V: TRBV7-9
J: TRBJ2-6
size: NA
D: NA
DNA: TGTGCCAGCAGCGCCGTTGGGGTGGGACCCGGGGCCAACGTCCTGACTTTC
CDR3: CASSAVGVGPGANVLTF

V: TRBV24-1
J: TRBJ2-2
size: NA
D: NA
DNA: TGTGCCACCAGTGCTGCCACCGGGGAGCTGTTTTTT
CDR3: CATSAATGELFF

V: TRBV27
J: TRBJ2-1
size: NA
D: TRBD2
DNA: TGTGCCAGCAGTTTTCAGGGACTAGCGGGGTACAATGAGCAGTTCTTC
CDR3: CASSFQGLAGYNEQFF

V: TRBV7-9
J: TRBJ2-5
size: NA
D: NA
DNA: TGTGCCAGCAGCTTATCGGGACGGACTCAAGAGACCCAGTACTTC
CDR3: CASSLSGRTQETQYF

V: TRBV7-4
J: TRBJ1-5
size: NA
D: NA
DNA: TGTGCCAGCAGAACTAGCAATCAGCCCCAGCATTTT
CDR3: CASRTSNQPQHF

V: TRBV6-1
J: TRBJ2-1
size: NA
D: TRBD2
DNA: TGTGCCAGCAGCCCTACGCTAGCGGCAAACTCCTACAATGAGCAGTTCTTC
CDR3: CASSPTLAANSYNEQFF

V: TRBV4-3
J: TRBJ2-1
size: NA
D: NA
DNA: TGCGCCAGCAGCCAAGAGGAGACCTCACTCCGAAACAATGAGCAGTTCTTC
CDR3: CASSQEETSLRNNEQFF

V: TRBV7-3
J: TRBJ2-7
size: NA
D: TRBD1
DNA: TGTGCCAGCAGCTTAGACCCGGGACAGGGGGCGTACGAGCAGTACTTC
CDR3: CASSLDPGQGAYEQYF

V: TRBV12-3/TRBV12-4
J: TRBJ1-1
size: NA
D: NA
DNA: TGTGCCAGCAGCGAGACAGCAGCCTTTGGGGCTTTCTTT
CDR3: CASSETAAFGAFF

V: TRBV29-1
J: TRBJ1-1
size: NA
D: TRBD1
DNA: TGCAGCGTTACCTGGACAGGGCCGGAAGCTTTCTTT
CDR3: CSVTWTGPEAFF

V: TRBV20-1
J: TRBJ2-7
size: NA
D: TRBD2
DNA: TGCAGTGCTAGAGATACCGGGAGGGCCGCGATCTGGGGCGAGCAGTACTTC
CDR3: CSARDTGRAAIWGEQYF

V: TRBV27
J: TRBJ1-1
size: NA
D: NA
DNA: TGTGCCAGCCGCACCATTACCGCGAACACTGAAGCTTTCTTT
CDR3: CASRTITANTEAFF

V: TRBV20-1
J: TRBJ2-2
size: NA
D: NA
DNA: TGCAGTGCTAGCGGCCATGCGAACACCGGGGAGCTGTTTTTT
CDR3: CSASGHANTGELFF

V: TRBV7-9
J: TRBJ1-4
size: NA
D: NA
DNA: TGTGCCAGCAGCTCCCGTTCCTCGAGGGCTAATGAAAAACTGTTTTTT
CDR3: CASSSRSSRANEKLFF

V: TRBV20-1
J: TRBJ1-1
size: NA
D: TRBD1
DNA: TGCAGTGCTGGGGGTCCGGGACAGGGGGCATTGAACACTGAAGCTTTCTTT
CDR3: CSAGGPGQGALNTEAFF

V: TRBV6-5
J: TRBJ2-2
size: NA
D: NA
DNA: TGTGCCAGCAGTTACTCGACAGCCACCGGGGAGCTGTTTTTT
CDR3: CASSYSTATGELFF

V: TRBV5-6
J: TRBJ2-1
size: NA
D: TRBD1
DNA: TGTGCCAGCAGTTATGGACAGGGGAATGAGCAGTTCTTC
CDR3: CASSYGQGNEQFF

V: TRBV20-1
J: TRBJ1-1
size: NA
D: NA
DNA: TGCAGTGCTGGGTCTAGCCGTAGGAACACTGAAGCTTTCTTT
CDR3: CSAGSSRRNTEAFF

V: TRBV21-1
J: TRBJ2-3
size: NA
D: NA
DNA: TGTGCCAGCAGCAAAGTGGGGGCAGGGGACGCCGATACGCAGTATTTT
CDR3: CASSKVGAGDADTQYF

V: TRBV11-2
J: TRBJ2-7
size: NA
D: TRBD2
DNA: TGTGCCAGCATGGGTTTAGCGGGAGTAGACGAGCAGTACTTC
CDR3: CASMGLAGVDEQYF

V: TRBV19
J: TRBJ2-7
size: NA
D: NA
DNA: TGTGCCACCAGTCGGGAGACGGGTGCCTACGAGCAGTACTTC
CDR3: CATSRETGAYEQYF

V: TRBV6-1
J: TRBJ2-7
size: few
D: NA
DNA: TGTGCCAGCAGTGCGGACACCCGCCCGTTCTACGAGCAGTACTTC
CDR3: CASSADTRPFYEQYF

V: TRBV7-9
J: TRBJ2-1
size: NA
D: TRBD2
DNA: TGTGCCAGCAGCCCCCCACGACTAGCGGGGATGTTCTTC
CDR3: CASSPPRLAGMFF

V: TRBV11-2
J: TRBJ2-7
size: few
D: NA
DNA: TGTGCCAGCAGCTTCCCCGGGACGTTTGCCTACGAGCAGTACTTC
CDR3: CASSFPGTFAYEQYF

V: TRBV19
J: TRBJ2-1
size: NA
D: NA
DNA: TGTGCCAGTAGGGTGGCAGGGTCGTGGAATGAGCAGTTCTTC
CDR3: CASRVAGSWNEQFF

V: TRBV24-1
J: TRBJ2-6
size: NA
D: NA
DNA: TGTGCCACCAGTGATCACAGGGTGAGCGGGGCCAACGTCCTGACTTTC
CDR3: CATSDHRVSGANVLTF

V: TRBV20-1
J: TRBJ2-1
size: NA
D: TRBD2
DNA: TGCAGTGCTAGAGATAATGGTAGCGGGAGGGGGTTCTTC
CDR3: CSARDNGSGRGFF

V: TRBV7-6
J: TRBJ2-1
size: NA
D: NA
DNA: TGTGCCAGCAGGAGTGCGATGGGGGATGAGCAGTTCTTC
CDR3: CASRSAMGDEQFF

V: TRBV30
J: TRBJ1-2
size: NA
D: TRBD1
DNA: TGTGCCTGGAGTGGAGGGACAGGTTATGGCTACACCTTC
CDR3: CAWSGGTGYGYTF

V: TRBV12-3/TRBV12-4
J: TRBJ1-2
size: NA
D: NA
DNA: TGTGCCAGCGGGTGGACAAGCGGCGGGGGCTACACCTTC
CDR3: CASGWTSGGGYTF

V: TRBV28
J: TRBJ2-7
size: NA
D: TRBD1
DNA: TGTGCCAGCAGTACTTCCGGGACAGACTACGAGCAGTACTTC
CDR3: CASSTSGTDYEQYF

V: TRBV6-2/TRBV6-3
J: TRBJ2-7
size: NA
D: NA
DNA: TGTGCCAGCAGACGTCTAGCGATAGGGATGTACGAGCAGTACTTC
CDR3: CASRRLAIGMYEQYF

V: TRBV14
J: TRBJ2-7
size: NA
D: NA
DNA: TGTGCCAGCAGCCAACAGCCCTTAATTTACGAGCAGTACTTC
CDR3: CASSQQPLIYEQYF

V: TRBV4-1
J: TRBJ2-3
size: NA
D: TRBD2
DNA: TGCGCCAGCAGCCGTTGGGGTTTACCTAGCGGGAGGCCCACAGATACGCAGTATTTT
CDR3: CASSRWGLPSGRPTDTQYF

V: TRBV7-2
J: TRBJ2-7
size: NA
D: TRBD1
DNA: TGTGCCAGCAGCTTAAAGGACAGGCGCTGGGACGAGCAGTACTTC
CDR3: CASSLKDRRWDEQYF

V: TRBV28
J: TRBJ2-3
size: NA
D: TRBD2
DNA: TGTGCCAGCAGTCTGCCCTTAACTAGCGCAGATACGCAGTATTTT
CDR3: CASSLPLTSADTQYF

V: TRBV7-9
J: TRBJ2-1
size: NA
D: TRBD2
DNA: TGTGCCAGCAGCTTAAGGACTAGCGGGAGGGCCCGACCGGACAATGAGCAGTTCTTC
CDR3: CASSLRTSGRARPDNEQFF

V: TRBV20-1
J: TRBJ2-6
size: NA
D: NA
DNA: TGCAGTGCTAGAGATCTAGGGGTAGCTGGGGCCAACGTCCTGACTTTC
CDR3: CSARDLGVAGANVLTF

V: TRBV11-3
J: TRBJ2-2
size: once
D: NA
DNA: TGTGCCAGCAGCCCCCGCCTAACCGGGGAGCTGTTTTTT
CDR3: CASSPRLTGELFF

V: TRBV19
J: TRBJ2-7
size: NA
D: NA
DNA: TGTGCCAGTAGTGCGGGACACCCCTACGAGCAGTACTTC
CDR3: CASSAGHPYEQYF